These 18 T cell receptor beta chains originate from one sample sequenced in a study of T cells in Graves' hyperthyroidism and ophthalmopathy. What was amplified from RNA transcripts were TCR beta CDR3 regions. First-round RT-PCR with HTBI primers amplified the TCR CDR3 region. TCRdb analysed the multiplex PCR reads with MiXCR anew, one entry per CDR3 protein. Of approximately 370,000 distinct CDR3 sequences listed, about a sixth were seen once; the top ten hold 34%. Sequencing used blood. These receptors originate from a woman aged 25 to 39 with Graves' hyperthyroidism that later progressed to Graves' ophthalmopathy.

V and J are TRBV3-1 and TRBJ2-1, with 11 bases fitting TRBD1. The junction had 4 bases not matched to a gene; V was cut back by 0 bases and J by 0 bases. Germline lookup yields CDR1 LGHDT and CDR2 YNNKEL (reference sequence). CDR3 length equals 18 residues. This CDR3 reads CASSQETGTGGSYNEQFF. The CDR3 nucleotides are TGTGCCAGCAGCCAAGAAACAGGGACAGGGGGCTCCTACAATGAGCAGTTCTTC.

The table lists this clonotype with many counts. The CDR3 spells CASSTPGAGGFTDTQYF. CDR3 nucleotides: TGTGCCAGCAGTACCCCAGGGGCGGGGGGCTTCACAGATACGCAGTATTTT. The rearrangement joins TRBV27 to TRBJ2-3, with 8 nucleotides matching TRBD2. The CDR3 consists of 17 residues. Germline lookup yields CDR1 MNHEY and CDR2 SMNVEV (reference sequence). V shed 5 bases and J 2 bases; nucleotides not matched to a gene: 12.

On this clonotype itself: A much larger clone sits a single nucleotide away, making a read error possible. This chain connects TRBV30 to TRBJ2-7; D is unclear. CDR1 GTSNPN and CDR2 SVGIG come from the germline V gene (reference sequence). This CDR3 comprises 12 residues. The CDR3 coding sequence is TGTGCCTGGCAAGACCTCATCCGCGAGCAGTCCTTC. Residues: CAWQDLIREQSF.

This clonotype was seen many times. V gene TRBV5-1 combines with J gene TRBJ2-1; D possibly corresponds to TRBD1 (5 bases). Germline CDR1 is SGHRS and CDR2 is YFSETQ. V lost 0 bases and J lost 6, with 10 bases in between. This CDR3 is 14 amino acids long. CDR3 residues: CASSLGQGINEQFF. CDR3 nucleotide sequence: TGCGCCAGCAGCTTGGGTCAGGGAATCAATGAGCAGTTCTTC.

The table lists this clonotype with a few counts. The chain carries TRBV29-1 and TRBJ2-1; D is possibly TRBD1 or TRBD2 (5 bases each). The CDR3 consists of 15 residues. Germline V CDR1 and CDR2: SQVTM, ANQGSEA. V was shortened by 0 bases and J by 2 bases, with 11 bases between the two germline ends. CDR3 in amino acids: CSVEEDGTPYNEQFF. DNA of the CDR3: TGCAGCGTTGAAGAGGACGGGACCCCCTACAATGAGCAGTTCTTC.

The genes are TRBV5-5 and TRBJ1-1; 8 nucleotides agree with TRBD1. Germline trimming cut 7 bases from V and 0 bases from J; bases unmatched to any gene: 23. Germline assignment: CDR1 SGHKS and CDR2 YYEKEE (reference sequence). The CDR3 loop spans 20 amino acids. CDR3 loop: CASGTGGLLWLTAMNTEAFF. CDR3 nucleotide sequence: TGTGCCAGCGGCACAGGGGGTCTCTTGTGGCTCACTGCCATGAACACTGAAGCTTTCTTT.

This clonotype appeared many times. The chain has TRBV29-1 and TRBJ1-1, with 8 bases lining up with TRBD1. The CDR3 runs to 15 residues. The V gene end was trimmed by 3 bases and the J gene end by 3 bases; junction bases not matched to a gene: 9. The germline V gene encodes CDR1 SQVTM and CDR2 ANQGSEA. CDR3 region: CSVDTGGVRDTEAFF. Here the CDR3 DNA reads TGCAGCGTTGATACAGGGGGGGTAAGGGACACTGAAGCTTTCTTT.

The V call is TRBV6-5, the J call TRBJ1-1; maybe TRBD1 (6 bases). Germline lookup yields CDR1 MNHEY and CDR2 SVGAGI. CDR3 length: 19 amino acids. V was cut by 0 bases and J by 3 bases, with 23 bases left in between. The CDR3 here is CASSYSASGGGAGDTEAFF. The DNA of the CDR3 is TGTGCCAGCAGTTACTCGGCTAGCGGGGGGGGCGCGGGGGACACTGAAGCTTTCTTT.

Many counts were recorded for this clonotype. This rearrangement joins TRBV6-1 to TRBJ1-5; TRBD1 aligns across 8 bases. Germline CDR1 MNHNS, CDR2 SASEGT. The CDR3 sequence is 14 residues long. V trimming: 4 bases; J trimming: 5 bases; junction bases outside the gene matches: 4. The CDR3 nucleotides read TGTGCCAGCAGTGGAGGGACAGGATATCAGCCCCAGCATTTT. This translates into CASSGGTGYQPQHF.

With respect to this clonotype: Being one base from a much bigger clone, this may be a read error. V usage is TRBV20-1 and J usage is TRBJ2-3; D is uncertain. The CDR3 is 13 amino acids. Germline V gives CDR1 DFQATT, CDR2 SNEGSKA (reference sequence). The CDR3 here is CSARDSVSDTKYF. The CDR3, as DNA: TGCAGTGCTAGAGATTCGGTGTCAGATACGAAGTATTTT.

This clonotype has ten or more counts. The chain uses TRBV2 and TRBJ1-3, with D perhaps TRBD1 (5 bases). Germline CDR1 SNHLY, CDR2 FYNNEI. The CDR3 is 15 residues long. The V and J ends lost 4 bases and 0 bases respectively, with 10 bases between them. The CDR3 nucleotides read TGTGCCAGCAGTGTGGACACCCTCTCTGGAAACACCATATATTTT. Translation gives CASSVDTLSGNTIYF.

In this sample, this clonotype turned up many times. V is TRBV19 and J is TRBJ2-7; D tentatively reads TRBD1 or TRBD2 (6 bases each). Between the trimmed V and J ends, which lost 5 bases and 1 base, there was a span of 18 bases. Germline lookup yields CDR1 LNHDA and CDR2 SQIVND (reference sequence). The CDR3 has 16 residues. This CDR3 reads CASSYAWGAGSYEQYF. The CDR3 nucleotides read TGTGCCAGTAGTTATGCGTGGGGGGCGGGATCCTACGAGCAGTACTTC.

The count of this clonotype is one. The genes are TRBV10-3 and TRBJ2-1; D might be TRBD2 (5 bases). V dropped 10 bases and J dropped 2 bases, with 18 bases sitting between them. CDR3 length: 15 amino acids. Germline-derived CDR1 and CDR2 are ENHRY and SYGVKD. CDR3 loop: CATSSSSSPYNEQFF. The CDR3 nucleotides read TGTGCCACCAGCTCTAGCAGTAGCCCCTACAATGAGCAGTTCTTC.

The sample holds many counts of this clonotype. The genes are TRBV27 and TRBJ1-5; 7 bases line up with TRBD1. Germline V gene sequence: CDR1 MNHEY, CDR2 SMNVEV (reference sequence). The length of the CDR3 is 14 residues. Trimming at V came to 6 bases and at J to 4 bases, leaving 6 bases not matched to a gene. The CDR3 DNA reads TGTGCCAGCAGCCTGACAGGGCAAAATCAGCCCCAGCATTTT. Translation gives CASSLTGQNQPQHF.

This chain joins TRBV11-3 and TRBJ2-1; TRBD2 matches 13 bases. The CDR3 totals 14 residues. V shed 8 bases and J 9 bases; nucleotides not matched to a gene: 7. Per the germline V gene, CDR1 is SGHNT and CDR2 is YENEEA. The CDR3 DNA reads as TGTGCCAGCGCCGGGACTAGCGGGACCGGTGAGCAGTTCTTC. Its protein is CASAGTSGTGEQFF. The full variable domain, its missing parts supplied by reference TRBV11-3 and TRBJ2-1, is EAGVVQSPRYKIIEKKQPVAFWCNPISGHNTLYWYLQNLGQGPELLIRYENEEAVDDSQLPKDRFSAERLKGVDSTLKIQPAELGDSAVYLCASAGTSGTGEQFFGPGTRLTVL.

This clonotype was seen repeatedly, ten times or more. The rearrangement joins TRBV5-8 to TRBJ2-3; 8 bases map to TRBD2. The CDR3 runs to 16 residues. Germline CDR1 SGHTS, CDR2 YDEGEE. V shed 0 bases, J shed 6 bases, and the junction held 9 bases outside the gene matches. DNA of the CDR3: TGTGCCAGCAGCTTGGAATTTAGCGGGGCCCTTGATACGCAGTATTTT. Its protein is CASSLEFSGALDTQYF.

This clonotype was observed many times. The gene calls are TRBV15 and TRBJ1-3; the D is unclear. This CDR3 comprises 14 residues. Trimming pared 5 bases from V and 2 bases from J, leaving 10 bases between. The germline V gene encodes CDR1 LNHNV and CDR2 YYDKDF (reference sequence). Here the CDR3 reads CATSSDLAGNTIYF. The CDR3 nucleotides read TGTGCCACCAGCTCCGATCTGGCTGGAAACACCATATATTTT. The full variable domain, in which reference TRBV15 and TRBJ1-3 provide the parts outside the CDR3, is DAMVIQNPRYQVTQFGKPVTLSCSQTLNHNVMYWYQQKSSQAPKLLFHYYDKDFNNEADTPDNFQSRRPNTSFCFLDIRSPGLGDTAMYLCATSSDLAGNTIYFGEGSWLTVV.

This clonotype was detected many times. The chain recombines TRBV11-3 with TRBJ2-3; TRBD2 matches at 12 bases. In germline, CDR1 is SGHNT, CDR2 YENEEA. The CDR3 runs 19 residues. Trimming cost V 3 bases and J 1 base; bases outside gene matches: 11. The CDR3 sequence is CASSLGSLAGGPGTDTQYF. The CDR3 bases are TGTGCCAGCAGCTTGGGTTCGCTAGCGGGAGGGCCCGGCACAGATACGCAGTATTTT.